The clone carrying this T cell receptor beta chain was observed once. Antigen: not known. The TCR beta cDNA libraries carried unique molecular identifiers. In TCRdb, the PCR reads were re-called with MiXCR into one record per CDR3 protein. In the table there are fewer than 900,000 distinct CDR3 sequences, 46% of which are singletons. This sample is part of a study of post-analysis software for immune sequencing data. Study results and limitations: The normalized Chao1 diversity of multiple sclerosis patients was significantly lower than that of controls. There were five or six TRBV segments more frequent in patients than controls, and TRBV5-6, TRBV5-1 and TRBV20-1 were among them.

V lost 2 bases to trimming and J lost 0 bases; unmatched junction nucleotides: 13. The CDR3 contains 22 residues. CDR1 SGHAT and CDR2 FQNNGV come from the germline V gene. The TCR sequence derives from a girl aged 5-17 years with multiple sclerosis. What was sequenced was blood. The chain joins TRBV11-2 to TRBJ2-1; TRBD2 matches at 16 bases. The CDR3 is CASSLYLTGLAGGMGSYNEQFF. Written as DNA, the CDR3 is TGTGCCAGCAGCTTATACTTGACGGGACTAGCGGGAGGGATGGGCTCCTACAATGAGCAGTTCTTC.